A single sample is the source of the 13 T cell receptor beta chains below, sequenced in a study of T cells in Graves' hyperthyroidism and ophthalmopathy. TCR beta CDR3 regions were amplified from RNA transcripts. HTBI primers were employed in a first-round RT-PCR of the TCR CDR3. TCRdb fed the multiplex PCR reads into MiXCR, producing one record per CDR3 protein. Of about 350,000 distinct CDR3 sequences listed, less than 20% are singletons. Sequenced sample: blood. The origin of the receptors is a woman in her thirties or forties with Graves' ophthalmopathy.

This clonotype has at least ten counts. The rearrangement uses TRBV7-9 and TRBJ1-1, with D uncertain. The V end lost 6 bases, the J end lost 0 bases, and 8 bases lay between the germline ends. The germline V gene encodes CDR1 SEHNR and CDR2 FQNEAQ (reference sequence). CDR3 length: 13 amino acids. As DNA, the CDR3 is TGTGCCAGCAGAGCCAAGATGAACACTGAAGCTTTCTTT. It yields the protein CASRAKMNTEAFF.

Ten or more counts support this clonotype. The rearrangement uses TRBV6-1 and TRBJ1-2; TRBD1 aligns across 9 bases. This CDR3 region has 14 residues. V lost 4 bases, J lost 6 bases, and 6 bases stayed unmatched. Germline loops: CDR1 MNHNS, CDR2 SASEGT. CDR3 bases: TGTGCCAGCAGTGGGACAGGGGTAATTCATGGCTACACCTTC. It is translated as CASSGTGVIHGYTF.

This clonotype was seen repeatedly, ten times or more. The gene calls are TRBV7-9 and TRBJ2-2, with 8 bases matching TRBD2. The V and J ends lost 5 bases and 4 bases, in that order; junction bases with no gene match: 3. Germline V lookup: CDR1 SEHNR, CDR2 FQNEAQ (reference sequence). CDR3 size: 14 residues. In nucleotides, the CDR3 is TGTGCCAGCAGCCTGACTAGCGTCACCGGGGAGCTGTTTTTT. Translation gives CASSLTSVTGELFF.

The CDR3 here is CASSLAGEAGNEQYF. The DNA for the CDR3 is TGTGCCAGCTCACTAGCGGGAGAGGCGGGCAACGAGCAGTACTTC. The chain recombines TRBV6-1 with TRBJ2-7, with TRBD2 matching over 11 bases. From germline, CDR1 is MNHNS and CDR2 SASEGT. After removal of 8 bases from V and 5 bases from J, the junction contained 11 bases not matched to a gene. This CDR3 is 15 amino acids long.

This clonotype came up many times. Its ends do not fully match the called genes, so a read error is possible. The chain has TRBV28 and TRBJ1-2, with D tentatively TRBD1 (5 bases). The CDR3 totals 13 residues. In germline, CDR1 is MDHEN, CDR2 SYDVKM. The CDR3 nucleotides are TGTACCAGCAGTTTCGGGACTCACTATGGCTACACCTTC. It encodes CTSSFGTHYGYTF.

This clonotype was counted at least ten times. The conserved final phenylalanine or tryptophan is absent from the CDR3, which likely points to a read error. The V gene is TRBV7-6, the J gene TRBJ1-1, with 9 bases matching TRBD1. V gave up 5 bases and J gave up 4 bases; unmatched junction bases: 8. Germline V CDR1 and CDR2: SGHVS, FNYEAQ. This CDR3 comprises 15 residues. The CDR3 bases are TGTGCCAGCAGCCTTCAGACAGGGGGTGGCACTGAAGCTTTCCTT. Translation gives CASSLQTGGGTEAFL.

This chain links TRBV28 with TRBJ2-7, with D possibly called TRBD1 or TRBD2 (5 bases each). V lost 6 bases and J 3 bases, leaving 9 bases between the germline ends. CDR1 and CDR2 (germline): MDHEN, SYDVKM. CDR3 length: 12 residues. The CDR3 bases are TGTGCCAGCAGGGGACGGATCTACGAGCAGTACTTC. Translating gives CASRGRIYEQYF.

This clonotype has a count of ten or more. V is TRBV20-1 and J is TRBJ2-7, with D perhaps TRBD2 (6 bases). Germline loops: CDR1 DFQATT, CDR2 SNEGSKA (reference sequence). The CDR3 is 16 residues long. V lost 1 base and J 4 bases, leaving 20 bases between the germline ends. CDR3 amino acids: CSARAYAGRIGYEQYF. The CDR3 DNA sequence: TGCAGTGCTAGAGCGTACGCGGGAAGGATCGGGTACGAGCAGTACTTC.

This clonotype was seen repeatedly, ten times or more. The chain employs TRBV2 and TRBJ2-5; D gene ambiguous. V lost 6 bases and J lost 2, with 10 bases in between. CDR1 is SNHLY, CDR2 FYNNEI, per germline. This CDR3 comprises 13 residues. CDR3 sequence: CASSYRRQETQYF. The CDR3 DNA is TGTGCCAGCAGCTACAGACGGCAAGAGACCCAGTACTTC.

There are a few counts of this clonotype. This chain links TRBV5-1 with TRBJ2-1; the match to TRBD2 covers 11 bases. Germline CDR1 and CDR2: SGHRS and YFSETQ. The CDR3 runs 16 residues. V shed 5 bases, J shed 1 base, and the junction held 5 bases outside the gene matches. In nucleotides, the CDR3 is TGCGCCAGCAGAGGAGGGACTAGCGGTTCCTACAATGAGCAGTTCTTC. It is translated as CASRGGTSGSYNEQFF.

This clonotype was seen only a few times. CDR3 in amino acids: CASSGSRQGGYSNQPQHF. CDR3 DNA sequence: TGTGCCAGTAGTGGCTCAAGACAGGGGGGTTATAGCAATCAGCCCCAGCATTTT. J is TRBJ1-5 and V is TRBV19, with 9 bases lining up with TRBD1. Germline V gives CDR1 LNHDA, CDR2 SQIVND (reference sequence). The CDR3 totals 18 residues. With 5 bases clipped from V and 0 bases from J, the junction kept 11 bases outside the gene matches.

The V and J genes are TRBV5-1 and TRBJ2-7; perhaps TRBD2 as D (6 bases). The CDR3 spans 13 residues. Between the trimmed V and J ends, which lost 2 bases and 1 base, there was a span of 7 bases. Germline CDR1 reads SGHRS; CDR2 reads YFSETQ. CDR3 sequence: CASSFAGSYEQYF. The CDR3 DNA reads TGCGCCAGCAGCTTCGCGGGATCCTACGAGCAGTACTTC.

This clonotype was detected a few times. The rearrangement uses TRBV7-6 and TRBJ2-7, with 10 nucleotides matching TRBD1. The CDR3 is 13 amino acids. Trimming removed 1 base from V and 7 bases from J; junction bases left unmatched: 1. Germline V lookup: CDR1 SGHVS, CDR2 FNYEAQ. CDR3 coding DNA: TGTGCCAGCAGCTTAGGGACAGGGGGGGAGCAGTACTTC. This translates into CASSLGTGGEQYF.